A selection of T cell receptor beta chains follows, all from one sample in a study of tumor-infiltrating lymphocytes in primary liver carcinoma. TCRdb passed the multiplex PCR reads through MiXCR, listing each CDR3 protein once. The table records 200,000 or so distinct CDR3 sequences, less than 75% of them present only once. The sequenced sample consisted of peripheral blood. The source of these receptors is a woman between 55 and 75 years old with primary liver carcinoma and hepatitis B virus infection. CDR3s include the opening cysteine and the closing phenylalanine or tryptophan. D genes are given only for firm matches. Rows give clone size only sometimes, using once, few, many, or a class for an expanded clone.

D gene	V gene	J gene	clone size	CDR3 protein	CDR3 DNA
TRBD2	TRBV5-4	TRBJ2-7	few	CASSSSGRPPYEQYF	TGTGCCAGCAGCTCCAGCGGGAGGCCCCCCTACGAGCAGTACTTC
NA	TRBV11-1	TRBJ2-1	medium-sized	CASSLDTYNEQFF	TGTGCCAGCAGCTTAGACACCTACAATGAGCAGTTCTTC
TRBD2	TRBV29-1	TRBJ2-7	NA	CCVSGLAGVREQYF	TGCTGCGTATCGGGACTAGCGGGAGTGAGAGAGCAGTACTTC
TRBD1	TRBV11-2	TRBJ2-3	NA	CASSLGRGQTDTQYF	TGTGCCAGCAGCTTAGGCAGGGGGCAGACAGATACGCAGTATTTT
NA	TRBV18	TRBJ2-3	NA	CASSGQQSTGTQYF	TGTGCCAGCTCAGGACAGCAAAGCACAGGTACGCAGTATTTT
TRBD2	TRBV11-1	TRBJ2-2	many	CASSPRLARAGELFF	TGTGCCAGCAGCCCTCGACTAGCCAGGGCCGGGGAGCTGTTTTTT
NA	TRBV5-4	TRBJ2-7	NA	CASSFGRSISGAGYEQYF	TGTGCCAGCAGCTTTGGCCGGTCTATTAGCGGTGCCGGCTACGAGCAGTACTTC
NA	TRBV6-2/TRBV6-3	TRBJ2-1	NA	CASIHGGGGSYNEQFF	TGTGCCAGCATCCACGGAGGGGGGGGATCCTACAATGAGCAGTTCTTC
NA	TRBV5-1	TRBJ1-4	NA	CASSLTSGRSNEKLFF	TGCGCCAGCAGCTTGACCTCCGGGAGGAGTAATGAAAAACTGTTTTTT
NA	TRBV5-1	TRBJ2-6	many	CASSLALRTGANVLTF	TGCGCCAGCAGCTTGGCCCTGCGGACCGGGGCCAACGTCCTGACTTTC
NA	TRBV29-1	TRBJ1-1	many	CSARASNTEAFF	TGCAGCGCCCGGGCCTCGAACACTGAAGCTTTCTTT
NA	TRBV6-5	TRBJ1-5	NA	CASSTGSNQPQHF	TGTGCCAGCAGTACAGGAAGCAATCAGCCCCAGCATTTT